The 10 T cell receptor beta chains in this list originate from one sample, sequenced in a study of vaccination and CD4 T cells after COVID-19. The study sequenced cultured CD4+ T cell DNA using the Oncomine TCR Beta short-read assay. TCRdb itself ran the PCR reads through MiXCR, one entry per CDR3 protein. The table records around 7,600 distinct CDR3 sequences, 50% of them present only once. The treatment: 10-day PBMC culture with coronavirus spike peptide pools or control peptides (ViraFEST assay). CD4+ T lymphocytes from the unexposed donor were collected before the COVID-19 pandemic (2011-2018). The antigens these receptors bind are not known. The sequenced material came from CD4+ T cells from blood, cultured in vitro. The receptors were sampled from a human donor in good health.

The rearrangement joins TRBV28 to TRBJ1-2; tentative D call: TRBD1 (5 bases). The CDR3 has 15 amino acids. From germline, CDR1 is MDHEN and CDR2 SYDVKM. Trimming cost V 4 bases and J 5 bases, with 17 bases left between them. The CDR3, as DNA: TGTGCCAGCAGTTGGGGCAGACCTACATTATATGGCTACACCTTC. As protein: CASSWGRPTLYGYTF.

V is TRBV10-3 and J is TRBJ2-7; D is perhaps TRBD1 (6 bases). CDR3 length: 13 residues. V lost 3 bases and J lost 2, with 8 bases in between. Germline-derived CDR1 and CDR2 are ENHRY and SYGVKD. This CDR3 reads CAISEQGTYEQYF. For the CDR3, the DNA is TGTGCCATCAGTGAACAGGGAACCTACGAGCAGTACTTC.

CDR3 nucleotide sequence: TGTGCCAGCAGTGACTCTTCGCTGGGCCAGACCAAGACAGGCTACACCTTC. Translation: CASSDSSLGQTKTGYTF. The chain employs TRBV6-4 and TRBJ1-2; D gene ambiguous. V gave up 0 bases and J gave up 8 bases, with 22 bases separating them. Per germline, CDR1 MRHNA and CDR2 SNTAGT. This CDR3 has 17 residues.

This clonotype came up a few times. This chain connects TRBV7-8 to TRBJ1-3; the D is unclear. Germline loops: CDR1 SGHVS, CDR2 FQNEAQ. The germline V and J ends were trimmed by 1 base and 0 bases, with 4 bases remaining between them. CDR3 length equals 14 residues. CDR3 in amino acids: CASSLENSGNTIYF. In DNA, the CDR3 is TGTGCCAGCAGCTTAGAGAACTCTGGAAACACCATATATTTT.

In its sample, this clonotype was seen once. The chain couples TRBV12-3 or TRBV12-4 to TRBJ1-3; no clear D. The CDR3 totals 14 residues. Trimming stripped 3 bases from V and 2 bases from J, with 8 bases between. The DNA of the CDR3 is TGTGCCAGCAGTTTCAGGATCACTGGAAACACCATATATTTT. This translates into CASSFRITGNTIYF.

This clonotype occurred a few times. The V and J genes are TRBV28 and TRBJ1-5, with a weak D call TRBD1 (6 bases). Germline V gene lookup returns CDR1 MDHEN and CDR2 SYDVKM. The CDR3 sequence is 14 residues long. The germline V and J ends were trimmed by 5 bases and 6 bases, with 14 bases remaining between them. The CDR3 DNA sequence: TGTGCCAGCAGTCAAGGGGGGAAGGGTCAGCCCCAGCATTTT. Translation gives CASSQGGKGQPQHF.

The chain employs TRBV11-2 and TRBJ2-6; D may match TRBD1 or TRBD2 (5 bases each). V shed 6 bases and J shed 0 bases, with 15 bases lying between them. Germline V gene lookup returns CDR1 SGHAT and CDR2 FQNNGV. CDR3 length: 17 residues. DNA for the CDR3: TGTGCCAGCAGGAAACCGGGACCCCGCTCTGGGGCCAACGTCCTGACTTTC. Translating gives CASRKPGPRSGANVLTF. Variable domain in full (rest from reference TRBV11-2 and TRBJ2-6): EAGVAQSPRYKIIEKRQSVAFWCNPISGHATLYWYQQILGQGPKLLIQFQNNGVVDDSQLPKDRFSAERLKGVDSTLKIQPAKLEDSAVYLCASRKPGPRSGANVLTFGAGSRLTVL.

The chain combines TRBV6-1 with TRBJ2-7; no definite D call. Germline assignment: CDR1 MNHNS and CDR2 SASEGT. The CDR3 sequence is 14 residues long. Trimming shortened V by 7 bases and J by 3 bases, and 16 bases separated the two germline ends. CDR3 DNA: TGTGCCAGCACCTCCTTGGGTCACAACTACGAGCAGTACTTC. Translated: CASTSLGHNYEQYF.

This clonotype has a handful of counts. CDR3 sequence: CASSVDRANTEAFF. As DNA, the CDR3 is TGTGCCAGCAGCGTAGACAGGGCGAACACTGAAGCTTTCTTT. The chain combines TRBV7-8 with TRBJ1-1, with 7 bases identical to TRBD1. Germline V gives CDR1 SGHVS, CDR2 FQNEAQ. V lost 5 bases, J lost 1 base, and 4 bases stayed unmatched. The CDR3 has 14 residues.

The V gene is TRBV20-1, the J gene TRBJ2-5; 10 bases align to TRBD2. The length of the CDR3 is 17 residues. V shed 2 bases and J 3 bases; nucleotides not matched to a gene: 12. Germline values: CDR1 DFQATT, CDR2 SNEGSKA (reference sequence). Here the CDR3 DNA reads TGCAGTGCTAGACCTCCTCACCTCGGACTAGCGGAAGAGACCCAGTACTTC. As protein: CSARPPHLGLAEETQYF.